This T cell receptor beta chain was recorded in a study of shared clonotypes between healthy human individuals. Points from the study as a whole: For naive CD4 cells, roughly 4.8% of clonotypes were shared across a handful of donors.

The germline V gene encodes CDR1 LNHNV and CDR2 YYDKDF (reference sequence). Deletions cut 4 bases from V and 7 bases from J, with 17 bases between. This CDR3 contains 15 residues. TCRdb keeps only in-frame clones here, not all; method: immunoSEQ multiplex PCR. The table shows some 2.1 million clones, with just over 90% occurring only once. CD8 cells classed as naive were CD45RO-negative and positively selected for CCR7, excluding terminally differentiated effector memory CD45RA+ cells. A word on this clone: The target antigen is unknown.

What was sequenced was naive CD8+ T cells from PBMCs. The clonotype originates from a man aged 18 to 29 in good health. Some clones in this sample may be carry-over from other donors' samples. The gene calls are TRBV15 and TRBJ1-3, with a weak D call TRBD1 (5 bases). The CDR3 sequence: CATSIRDWPPNTIYF. In DNA, the CDR3 is TGTGCCACCAGCATCCGGGACTGGCCCCCCAACACCATATATTTT.